The 8 T cell receptor beta chains below were found in one sample sequenced in a study of T cells in Graves' hyperthyroidism and ophthalmopathy. Amplification of TCR beta CDR3 regions was performed using RNA transcripts as template. The primer set for the first-round RT-PCR of the TCR CDR3 was HTBI. Each CDR3 protein is one row after TCRdb ran MiXCR on the multiplex PCR reads. The sample records roughly 500,000 distinct CDR3 sequences, 14% being singletons. The sample comprised blood. These receptors all come from a woman in her twenties or thirties with Graves' hyperthyroidism that later progressed to Graves' ophthalmopathy.

This clonotype was observed at least ten times. CDR3 sequence (DNA): TGTGCCAGCAGTTTACTAGCGGACGGCACAGATACGCAGTATTTT. Amino acids: CASSLLADGTDTQYF. The J gene is TRBJ2-3, the V gene TRBV28; TRBD2 aligns across 7 bases. V was pared by 2 bases and J by 1 base, with 3 bases of the junction left unmatched. The CDR3 covers 15 residues. Per germline, CDR1 MDHEN and CDR2 SYDVKM.

There are many counts of this clonotype. V is TRBV7-2 and J is TRBJ2-1, with a weak D call TRBD1 (6 bases). Trimming removed 1 base from V and 2 bases from J, with 12 bases in between. This CDR3 is built from 16 residues. The V gene's germline CDR1 is SGHTA and CDR2 FQGNSA. CDR3 DNA: TGTGCCAGCAGCTTAGGGGATCAGGGGACCTACAATGAGCAGTTCTTC. This codes for CASSLGDQGTYNEQFF.

This clonotype was counted ten times or more. This rearrangement joins TRBV19 to TRBJ2-1; the D gene is possibly TRBD2 (5 bases). Germline V gene sequence: CDR1 LNHDA, CDR2 SQIVND (reference sequence). V was trimmed by 7 bases and J by 7 bases, leaving 23 bases between them. CDR3 length: 16 amino acids. Written as DNA, the CDR3 is TGTGCCAGTAATGACAACCGGGGTGGGCGGAAGAATGAGCAGTTCTTC. Its protein is CASNDNRGGRKNEQFF.

Remarks on this clonotype: One base away lies a much larger clone, so this may be a sequencing read error. J is TRBJ2-2 and V is TRBV3-1, with a tentative D call TRBD1 (5 bases). V was shortened by 4 bases and J by 4 bases, with 19 bases between the two germline ends. The CDR3 spans 17 residues. From germline, CDR1 is LGHDT and CDR2 YNNKEL (reference sequence). In nucleotides, the CDR3 is TGTGCCAGCAGCCTACCTGGGGCAGGGCCCTTCACCGGGGAGCTGTTTTTT. Its protein is CASSLPGAGPFTGELFF.

This clonotype was counted many times. The chain employs TRBV28 and TRBJ2-7; 9 bases line up with TRBD1. V trimming: 3 bases; J trimming: 2 bases; junction bases outside the gene matches: 8. The CDR3 extends over 16 amino acids. Germline values: CDR1 MDHEN, CDR2 SYDVKM. Here the CDR3 reads CASSFHGQGPTYEQYF. The CDR3 DNA follows: TGTGCCAGCAGTTTTCACGGACAGGGGCCAACCTACGAGCAGTACTTC.

This clonotype was seen at least ten times. CDR3 protein: CASSPQGVGTYEQYF. In DNA form, the CDR3 reads TGTGCCAGCAGCCCCCAGGGGGTCGGAACCTACGAGCAGTACTTC. The chain is built from TRBV7-9 and TRBJ2-7; 7 bases agree with TRBD1. Germline-derived CDR1 and CDR2 are SEHNR and FQNEAQ (reference sequence). V gave up 5 bases and J gave up 2 bases; unmatched junction bases: 9. This CDR3 spans 15 amino acids.

This clonotype was recorded many times. This chain connects TRBV12-3 or TRBV12-4 to TRBJ2-5; 9 nucleotides line up with TRBD2. The CDR3 contains 17 residues. V shed 5 bases, J shed 2 bases, and the junction held 12 bases outside the gene matches. The CDR3 nucleotides are TGTGCCAGCAGTCCAGGGGTAGCGGGAGTCAAACAAGAGACCCAGTACTTC. Encoded protein: CASSPGVAGVKQETQYF.

This clonotype showed up many times. The chain carries TRBV5-1 and TRBJ1-2, with D maybe TRBD1 (6 bases). Germline-derived CDR1 and CDR2 are SGHRS and YFSETQ. V was trimmed by 4 bases and J by 4 bases, leaving 26 bases between them. The CDR3 has 18 amino acids. The CDR3 sequence: CASSKQVDEGQTVYGYTF. DNA of the CDR3: TGCGCCAGCAGCAAACAAGTCGACGAAGGACAGACTGTCTATGGCTACACCTTC.